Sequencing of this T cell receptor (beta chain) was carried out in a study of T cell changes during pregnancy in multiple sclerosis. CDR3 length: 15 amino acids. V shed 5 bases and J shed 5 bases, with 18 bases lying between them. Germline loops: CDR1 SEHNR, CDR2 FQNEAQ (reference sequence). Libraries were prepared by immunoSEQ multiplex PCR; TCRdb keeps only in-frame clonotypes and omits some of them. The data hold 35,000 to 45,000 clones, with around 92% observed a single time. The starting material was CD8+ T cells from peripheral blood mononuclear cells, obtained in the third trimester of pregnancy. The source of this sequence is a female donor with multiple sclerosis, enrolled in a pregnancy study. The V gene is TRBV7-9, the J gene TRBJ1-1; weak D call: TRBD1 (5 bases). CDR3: CASSLDPGYRTEAFF. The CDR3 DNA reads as TGTGCCAGCAGCCTCGACCCAGGGTATCGTACTGAAGCTTTCTTT.